The source of this T cell receptor beta chain is a study of T cell responses to AZD1222 COVID-19 vaccine. Whole-study context: Second doses were pooled across both intervals (about 4 or about 12 weeks). Study-wide results and limits: There were vaccine-associated CD4 TCRs across spike, dominant at 160-218 and 743-854. Nearly half of spike-specific TCRs reportedly target variant regions that are unmutated in the B.1.351 and B.1.1.7 variants.

The protocol was immunoSEQ multiplex PCR, while the TCRdb copy is restricted to in-frame clones and leaves out a portion. The repertoire holds around 180,000 clones, with 80% to 95% as singletons. Only a few counts were recorded for this clone. The antigen is not known. Trimming took off 3 bases at V and 3 bases at J, with 12 bases between the two ends. CDR1 is DFQATT and CDR2 is SNEGSKA in the germline V gene (reference sequence). CDR3 length: 14 residues. The receptor was isolated from an adult in good health. The sample in question was peripheral blood, obtained on day 0 of AZD1222 vaccination. The genes are TRBV20-1 and TRBJ2-1; D unclear. As DNA, the CDR3 is TGCAGTGCTAGTTCGAAATGGGACTACAATGAGCAGTTCTTC. It translates to CSASSKWDYNEQFF.